This T cell receptor (beta chain) emerged from a study of T cell changes during pregnancy in multiple sclerosis. The CDR3 has 13 amino acids. Deletions cut 0 bases from V and 6 bases from J, with 7 bases between. CDR1 is SGHKS, CDR2 YYEKEE, per germline (reference sequence). Assay used: immunoSEQ multiplex PCR; TCRdb lists only in-frame clones, some missing. The repertoire has tens of thousands of clones, roughly nine tenths of them found once; the top ten carry 5.4%. V is TRBV5-5 and J is TRBJ2-1; D gene uncertain. The TCR comes from a female donor in good health, enrolled as a control in a pregnancy study. Specimen: peripheral blood, collected in the third trimester of pregnancy. The CDR3 reads CASSLVHSNEQFF. DNA for the CDR3: TGTGCCAGCAGCTTGGTCCATAGCAATGAGCAGTTCTTC. The complete variable domain, with remaining parts taken from reference TRBV5-5 and TRBJ2-1, reads DAGVTQSPTHLIKTRGQQVTLRCSPISGHKSVSWYQQVLGQGPQFIFQYYEKEERGRGNFPDRFSARQFPNYSSELNVNALLLGDSALYLCASSLVHSNEQFFGPGTRLTVL.